This T cell receptor beta chain was recovered during a study of T cells expressing NK-cell markers. Using the 5' RACE reads, TCRdb records one entry per CDR3 protein without DNA. This sample contains 500,000 or so distinct CDR3 sequences. In germline, CDR1 is SQVTM, CDR2 ANQGSEA. The CDR3 has 13 amino acids. The gene calls are TRBV29-1 and TRBJ2-7; TCRdb's D gene call, TRBD1, goes unchecked for lack of DNA. Specimen: blood T cells: a sorted CD56 or NKG2C T cell subset, CD4+ or CD8+ T cells, or bulk PBMC T cells (not recorded which). This receptor was identified in a man in his late teens or twenties in good health. The CDR3 here is CSARGRTTYEQYF.